This record looks at one T cell receptor (beta chain) sequence and its context. Its specificity is unknown. The entirety of the isolated RNA underwent reverse transcription, so expressed TCRB transcripts were sequenced. TCRdb's copy holds only in-frame clones and misses some; the assay was immunoSEQ multiplex PCR. This table has about 160,000 clones, approximately 10% appearing once. V was cut by 5 bases and J by 5 bases, with 12 bases left in between. There are 13 residues in the CDR3. Germline lookup yields CDR1 SGHTA and CDR2 FQGTGA. This record comes from a study of beta chain features in type 1 diabetes. General study points: Researchers report that Type 1 diabetes patients had moderately but significantly shorter TCRB CDR3s across all four CD4+ subsets.

The chain employs TRBV7-3 and TRBJ2-5; perhaps TRBD2 as D (5 bases). The receptor comes from a man aged 25 to 40 with type 1 diabetes. Sequencing used central memory CD4+ T cells from blood. The CDR3: CASSRTGLETQYF. CDR3 in DNA: TGTGCCAGCAGCAGGACGGGGTTGGAGACCCAGTACTTC.